This is a list of T cell receptor beta chains from one sample in a study of T cell repertoires in cytomegalovirus infection. TCRdb fed the reads into MiXCR, producing one record per CDR3 protein. The sample shows about 260,000 distinct CDR3 sequences, roughly an eighth of them seen only once. Sequences were obtained from PBMCs. The receptors come from a human donor in good health (CMV status not recorded). Some clones in this sample may be carry-over from other donors' samples. The CDR3 runs from the conserved cysteine through the conserved F or W. A D gene is named only where the DNA matches it firmly. Only some rows state a clone size, as once, few, many or a class for expanded clones.

v_gene	j_gene	abundance	d_gene	CDR3aa	CDR3nt
TRBV7-2	TRBJ1-6	many	TRBD1	CASSSFPGQGNSPLHF	TGTGCCAGCAGTAGCTTCCCGGGACAGGGAAATTCACCCCTCCACTTT
TRBV20-1	TRBJ1-2	few	NA	CSARWVNHGYTF	TGCAGTGCTAGATGGGTGAATCACGGCTACACCTTC
TRBV12-5	TRBJ2-1	many	NA	CASGFSLLGISFEQFF	TGTGCTAGTGGTTTCTCCCTCTTAGGGATAAGCTTTGAGCAGTTCTTC
TRBV6-6	TRBJ2-1	few	NA	CASSRPEVDEQFF	TGTGCCAGCAGTCGACCGGAGGTGGATGAGCAGTTCTTC
TRBV28	TRBJ2-5	many	NA	CASTSGSTRQETQYF	TGTGCCAGCACTTCTGGATCAACAAGGCAAGAGACCCAGTACTTC
TRBV7-7	TRBJ2-2	NA	NA	CASRKDSNTGELFF	TGTGCCAGCAGGAAGGATTCGAACACCGGGGAGCTGTTTTTT
TRBV29-1	TRBJ2-1	NA	TRBD2	CSVGGGRGSYNEQFF	TGCAGCGTTGGGGGGGGGAGGGGATCCTACAATGAGCAGTTCTTC
TRBV20-1	TRBJ2-3	NA	NA	CSARSQGYTDTQYF	TGCAGTGCTAGATCACAGGGTTACACAGATACGCAGTATTTT
TRBV5-1	TRBJ1-2	few	TRBD1	CASSLQGALDGYTF	TGCGCCAGCAGCTTGCAGGGGGCGCTGGATGGCTACACCTTC
TRBV28	TRBJ2-7	many	NA	CASRGGIFSYEQYF	TGTGCCAGCCGAGGCGGGATCTTCAGCTACGAGCAGTACTTC
TRBV7-2	TRBJ2-2	few	TRBD1	CASSVDRGLGGELFF	TGTGCCAGCAGCGTGGACAGGGGGCTTGGCGGGGAGCTGTTTTTT
TRBV5-4	TRBJ1-1	NA	NA	CASRNVGGTEAFF	TGTGCCAGCAGAAACGTGGGGGGCACTGAAGCTTTCTTT
TRBV19	TRBJ2-1	many	NA	CASSLQGSYNEQFF	TGTGCCAGTAGCCTACAGGGTTCCTACAATGAGCAGTTCTTC
TRBV7-3	TRBJ1-1	many	NA	CASSLRRDTEAFF	TGTGCCAGCAGCTTGCGGAGGGACACTGAAGCTTTCTTT
TRBV7-9	TRBJ2-5	many	NA	CASSPLRGQETQYF	TGTGCCAGCAGCCCTTTGAGGGGGCAAGAGACCCAGTACTTC
TRBV12-3/TRBV12-4	TRBJ2-7	many	NA	CASSFGGKDEQYF	TGTGCCAGCAGTTTTGGGGGTAAAGACGAGCAGTACTTC
TRBV4-1	TRBJ2-1	NA	NA	CASSQGGRTGPKGDNEQFF	TGCGCCAGCAGCCAAGGGGGACGAACAGGGCCCAAGGGTGACAATGAGCAGTTCTTC
TRBV28	TRBJ2-7	many	NA	CASSPASYEQYF	TGTGCCAGCAGCCCCGCAAGCTACGAGCAGTACTTC
TRBV6-2/TRBV6-3	TRBJ2-7	few	NA	CASSFRTSGGSYEQYF	TGTGCCAGCAGTTTCCGGACCTCCGGAGGCTCCTACGAGCAGTACTTC
TRBV2	TRBJ2-1	many	TRBD2	CASSEEAGGSYNEQFF	TGTGCCAGCAGTGAAGAAGCGGGAGGCTCCTACAATGAGCAGTTCTTC
TRBV28	TRBJ2-4	few	TRBD2	CASSFAAGEGGNIQYF	TGTGCCAGCAGTTTTGCAGCGGGAGAGGGGGGTAACATTCAGTACTTC
TRBV24-1	TRBJ1-5	NA	TRBD1	CATSDNLGGRQHF	TGTGCCACCAGTGATAACCTAGGGGGCCGGCAGCATTTT
TRBV9	TRBJ2-1	few	NA	CASSVEGVVTEWNNEQFF	TGTGCCAGCAGCGTAGAAGGAGTGGTGACAGAGTGGAACAATGAGCAGTTCTTC
TRBV7-6	TRBJ1-5	few	NA	CASSLGVGSNQPQHF	TGTGCCAGCAGCTTGGGGGTCGGAAGCAATCAGCCCCAGCATTTT
TRBV7-2	TRBJ2-6	many	NA	CASSLKFGNSGANVLTF	TGTGCCAGCAGCTTAAAATTCGGGAACTCTGGGGCCAACGTCCTGACTTTC
TRBV7-2	TRBJ2-1	few	NA	CASSLAQGLGYNEQFF	TGTGCCAGCAGCTTAGCGCAGGGGCTGGGGTACAATGAGCAGTTCTTC
TRBV7-2	TRBJ2-1	many	TRBD1	CASSLNSGGYSEQFF	TGTGCCAGCAGCTTAAACTCAGGGGGTTACAGTGAGCAGTTCTTC
TRBV12-3/TRBV12-4	TRBJ1-2	many	NA	CASSFGSGFYGYTF	TGTGCCAGCAGTTTTGGTTCCGGTTTCTATGGCTACACCTTC
TRBV6-1	TRBJ1-4	few	NA	CASSWTASEKLFF	TGTGCCAGCAGTTGGACGGCTTCCGAAAAACTGTTTTTT
TRBV7-8	TRBJ2-2	few	NA	CASILAGVNTGELFF	TGTGCCAGCATCTTGGCAGGGGTGAACACCGGGGAGCTGTTTTTT
TRBV7-2	TRBJ1-5	many	NA	CASSSADTPDYQPQHF	TGTGCCAGCAGCTCTGCGGACACCCCAGATTATCAGCCCCAGCATTTT
TRBV7-9	TRBJ2-1	many	TRBD1	CASSWTGYNEQFF	TGTGCCAGCAGCTGGACAGGGTACAATGAGCAGTTCTTC
TRBV3-1	TRBJ2-3	NA	TRBD2	CASSQDKRGGLPDTQYF	TGTGCCAGCAGCCAAGATAAGCGGGGGGGCCTTCCCGATACGCAGTATTTT
TRBV7-3	TRBJ1-6	NA	NA	CASSSGQQNSPLHF	TGTGCCAGCAGCTCGGGACAACAAAATTCACCCCTCCACTTT
TRBV6-4	TRBJ2-3	NA	NA	CASSDQRTDTQYF	TGTGCCAGCAGTGACCAGCGCACAGATACGCAGTATTTT
TRBV12-3/TRBV12-4	TRBJ2-3	many	NA	CASTDRAGSADTQYF	TGTGCCAGCACTGACCGGGCTGGATCCGCAGATACGCAGTATTTT
TRBV5-8	TRBJ1-2	few	NA	CASRSDQSYGYTF	TGTGCCAGCAGATCCGACCAGTCCTATGGCTACACCTTC
TRBV2	TRBJ1-6	NA	TRBD1	CASVQGAGSSPLHF	TGTGCCAGCGTTCAGGGGGCAGGGAGTTCACCCCTCCACTTT
TRBV7-2	TRBJ1-2	many	NA	CASSLAHELGGRGYTF	TGTGCCAGCAGCTTAGCGCACGAGCTGGGGGGCCGGGGCTACACCTTC
TRBV28	TRBJ1-5	many	NA	CASSQAQGQPQHF	TGTGCCAGCAGCCAAGCCCAAGGGCAGCCCCAGCATTTT
TRBV6-2/TRBV6-3	TRBJ2-7	few	NA	CASSYLLGSYEQYF	TGTGCCAGCAGTTACCTTTTGGGGTCCTACGAGCAGTACTTC
TRBV29-1	TRBJ1-4	few	NA	CSVGPLNEKLFF	TGCAGCGTTGGTCCTCTTAATGAAAAACTGTTTTTT
TRBV6-1	TRBJ2-5	many	TRBD2	CASSEAGGETQYF	TGTGCCAGCAGTGAAGCGGGGGGGGAGACCCAGTACTTC
TRBV28	TRBJ2-7	few	TRBD2	CASSGGGRVPEQYF	TGTGCCAGCTCCGGGGGGGGGCGAGTCCCCGAGCAGTACTTC
TRBV12-3/TRBV12-4	TRBJ1-6	few	NA	CASILEVGGGKYGSPLHF	TGTGCCAGCATCTTAGAAGTGGGGGGAGGAAAATATGGTTCACCCCTCCACTTT
TRBV5-1	TRBJ2-1	NA	NA	CASSLEGYSYNGQFF	TGCGCCAGCAGCTTGGAGGGTTATTCCTACAATGGGCAGTTCTTC
TRBV24-1	TRBJ2-1	NA	TRBD2	CATSDPSGGTYNEQFF	TGTGCCACCAGTGACCCAAGCGGGGGAACCTACAATGAGCAGTTCTTC
TRBV5-1	TRBJ1-6	few	TRBD1	CASRRQGLTPSPLHF	TGCGCCAGCAGGAGACAGGGGTTGACTCCTTCACCCCTCCACTTT
TRBV7-2	TRBJ2-7	many	TRBD1	CASSLPPGQGYREQYF	TGTGCCAGCAGCTTACCCCCGGGACAGGGGTACCGGGAGCAGTACTTC
TRBV2	TRBJ2-7	many	TRBD2	CASSESHARLAGTYEQYF	TGTGCCAGCAGTGAGTCCCACGCCAGACTAGCGGGGACCTACGAGCAGTACTTC
TRBV5-1	TRBJ2-1	many	NA	CASSFRDPASGEQFF	TGCGCCAGCAGCTTTCGGGACCCGGCTTCTGGTGAGCAGTTCTTC
TRBV12-3/TRBV12-4	TRBJ1-2	many	TRBD1	CASSFLDRVYTF	TGTGCCAGCAGTTTTCTGGACAGGGTGTACACCTTC
TRBV28	TRBJ1-1	many	NA	CASSLIWGNTEAFF	TGTGCCAGCAGTTTGATCTGGGGGAACACTGAAGCTTTCTTT
TRBV29-1	TRBJ2-3	few	TRBD1	CSADRGSTDTQYF	TGCAGCGCCGACAGGGGAAGCACAGATACGCAGTATTTT